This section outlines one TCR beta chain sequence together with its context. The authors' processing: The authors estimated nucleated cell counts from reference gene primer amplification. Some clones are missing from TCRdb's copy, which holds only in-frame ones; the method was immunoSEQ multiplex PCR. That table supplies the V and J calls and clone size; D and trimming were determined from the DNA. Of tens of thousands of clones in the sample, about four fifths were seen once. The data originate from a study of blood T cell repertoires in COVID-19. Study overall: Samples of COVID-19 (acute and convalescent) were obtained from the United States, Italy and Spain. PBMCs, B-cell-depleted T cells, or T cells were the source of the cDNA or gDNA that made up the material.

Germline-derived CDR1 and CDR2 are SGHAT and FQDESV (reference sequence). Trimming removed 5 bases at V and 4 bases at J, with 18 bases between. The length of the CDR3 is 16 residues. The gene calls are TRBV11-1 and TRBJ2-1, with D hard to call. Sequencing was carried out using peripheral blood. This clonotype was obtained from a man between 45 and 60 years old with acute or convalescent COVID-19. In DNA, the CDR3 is TGTGCCAGCAGCAAACTTCGAATAGCAACATACAATGAGCAGTTCTTC. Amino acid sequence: CASSKLRIATYNEQFF.